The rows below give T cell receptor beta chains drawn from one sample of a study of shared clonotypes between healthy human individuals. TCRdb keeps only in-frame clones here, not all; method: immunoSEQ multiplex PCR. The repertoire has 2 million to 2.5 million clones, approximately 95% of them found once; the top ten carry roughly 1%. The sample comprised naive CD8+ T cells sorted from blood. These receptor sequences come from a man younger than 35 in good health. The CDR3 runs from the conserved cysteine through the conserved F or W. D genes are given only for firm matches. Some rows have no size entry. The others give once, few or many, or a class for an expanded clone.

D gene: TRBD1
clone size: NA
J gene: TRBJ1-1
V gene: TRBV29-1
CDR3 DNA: TGCAGCGTTGATCCGGGACAGGAAAACACTGAAGCTTTCTTT
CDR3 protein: CSVDPGQENTEAFF

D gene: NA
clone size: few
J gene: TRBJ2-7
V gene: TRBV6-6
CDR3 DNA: TGTGCCAGCAGTTACTCGGACGAGCAGTACTTC
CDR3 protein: CASSYSDEQYF

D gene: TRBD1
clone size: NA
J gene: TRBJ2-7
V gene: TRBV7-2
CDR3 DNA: TGTGCCAGCAGCTCCTTCGGGACAGTTAGCTCCTACGAGCAGTACTTC
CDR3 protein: CASSSFGTVSSYEQYF

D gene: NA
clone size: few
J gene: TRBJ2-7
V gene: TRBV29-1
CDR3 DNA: TGCAGCGTTGGAAATGGGCCCTACGAGCAGTACTTC
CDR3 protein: CSVGNGPYEQYF

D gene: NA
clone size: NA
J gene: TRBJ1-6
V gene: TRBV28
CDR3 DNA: TGTGCCACCGAGGGGGGGTTGGGCTCCTATAATTCACCCCTCCACTTT
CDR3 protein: CATEGGLGSYNSPLHF

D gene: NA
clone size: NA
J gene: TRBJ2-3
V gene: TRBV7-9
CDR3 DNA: TGTGCCAGCAGCTTAGCGAGAGGGTCTAGCACAGATACGCAGTATTTT
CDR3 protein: CASSLARGSSTDTQYF

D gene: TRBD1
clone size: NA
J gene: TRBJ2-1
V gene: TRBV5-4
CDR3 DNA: TGTGCCAGCAGCTACCGGGACAGAGACAATGAGCAGTTCTTC
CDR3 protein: CASSYRDRDNEQFF

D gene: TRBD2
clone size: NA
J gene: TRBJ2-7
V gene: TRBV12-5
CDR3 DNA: TGTGCTAGTGGTTCCTCTAGCGGCCCTCTATTCCACGAGCAGTACTTC
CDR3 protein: CASGSSSGPLFHEQYF

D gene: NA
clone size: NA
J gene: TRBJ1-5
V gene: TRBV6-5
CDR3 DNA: TGTGCCACCACTGACAGGAGTAGCAATCAGCCCCAGCATTTT
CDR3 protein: CATTDRSSNQPQHF

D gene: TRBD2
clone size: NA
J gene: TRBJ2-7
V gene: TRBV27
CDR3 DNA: TGTGCCAGCAGTTTACTCCACTCCGGGGGAGGGTCCTACGAGCAGTACTTC
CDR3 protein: CASSLLHSGGGSYEQYF

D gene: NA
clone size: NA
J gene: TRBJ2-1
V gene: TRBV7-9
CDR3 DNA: TGTGCCAGCAGCTCCCCGGGAGCTTCACTAGATGAGCAGTTCTTC
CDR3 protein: CASSSPGASLDEQFF